Listed below are T cell receptor beta chains from one sample, sequenced in a study of blood T cell repertoires in COVID-19. This table comes from immunoSEQ multiplex PCR, and its TCRdb copy is limited to in-frame clones, with some not included. Among roughly 52,000 clones listed, almost 90% were seen once. Input material: peripheral blood. These receptors all come from a man aged 60 to 69 with active COVID-19. The CDR3 runs from the conserved cysteine through the conserved F or W. D genes are given only for firm matches. Clone size, where shown, is once, few, many, or a class for clones that have expanded.

.	TRBD2	TRBJ2-5	TRBV3-1/TRBV3-2	16	TGTGCCAGCAGCCAAGGACTAGCGGGAGGGCCGGAGACCCAGTACTTC	CASSQGLAGGPETQYF
.	TRBD2	TRBJ2-5	TRBV14	13	TGTGCCAGCAGACAGCGGGATCTTCAGACCCAGTACTTC	CASRQRDLQTQYF
.	TRBD1	TRBJ2-6	TRBV5-1	19	TGCGCCAGCAGCTTGTTAACAGGGGACCTTTTCTCTGGGGCCAACGTCCTGACTTTC	CASSLLTGDLFSGANVLTF
.	TRBD2	TRBJ2-1	TRBV27	16	TGTGCCAGCAGGAAAACGGGACTAGCGGGGTACAATGAGCAGTTCTTC	CASRKTGLAGYNEQFF
.	TRBD1	TRBJ1-1	TRBV5-1	14	TGCGCCAGCAGCCCGGGACAGGGGGAAACTGAAGCTTTCTTT	CASSPGQGETEAFF
.	.	TRBJ1-1	TRBV28	14	TGTGCCAGCAGTTTGGAGACGTTGAACACTGAAGCTTTCTTT	CASSLETLNTEAFF
.	.	TRBJ1-2	TRBV6-5	12	TGTGCCAGCAGTTACGCGGGATCTGGCTACACCTTC	CASSYAGSGYTF
.	.	TRBJ2-7	TRBV27	13	TGTGCCAGCCGGACAAGTAGCTCCTACGAGCAGTACTTC	CASRTSSSYEQYF
.	TRBD2	TRBJ2-3	TRBV20-1	15	TGCAGTGCTAGTACCCGGGAGGGCCATACAGATACGCAGTATTTT	CSASTREGHTDTQYF
.	.	TRBJ2-1	TRBV7-8	13	TGTGCCAGCAGCGACAGCTCCTACAATGAGCAGTTCTTC	CASSDSSYNEQFF
.	.	TRBJ2-1	TRBV3-1/TRBV3-2	16	TGTGCCAGCAACCAAGATCCGAGACTAGTCTACAATGAGCAGTTCTTC	CASNQDPRLVYNEQFF
.	.	TRBJ2-7	TRBV27	12	TGTGCCAGCAGTTTCACAGGGAGCGAGCAGTACTTC	CASSFTGSEQYF
.	.	TRBJ1-2	TRBV9	16	TGTGCCAGCAGCCCCCTGGGCAGGTTTTTGTTCTATGGCTACACCTTC	CASSPLGRFLFYGYTF
.	.	TRBJ2-2	TRBV19	15	TGTGCCAGTAGTACGGAGGCGGACTACACCGGGGAGCTGTTTTTT	CASSTEADYTGELFF
few	.	TRBJ2-2	TRBV10-1	16	TGCGCCAGCAGTGCAGCAGGGCGAGGAGACACCGGGGAGCTGTTTTTT	CASSAAGRGDTGELFF
few	.	TRBJ1-6	TRBV18	15	TGTGCCAGCTCACTGAGGGGGATCAGCGGTTCACCCCTCCACTTT	CASSLRGISGSPLHF
.	.	TRBJ1-2	TRBV7-2	12	TGTGCCAGCAGCCAGAGACAGAGCGGCTACACCTTC	CASSQRQSGYTF
once	.	TRBJ2-1	TRBV4-1	18	TGCGCCAGCAGCCAAGGATACACCCACAGGGTTGGATACAATGAGCAGTTCTTC	CASSQGYTHRVGYNEQFF
.	TRBD1	TRBJ2-7	TRBV27	15	TGTGCCAGCAGGGACTCCGGGACAGGGACCTACGAGCAGTACTTC	CASRDSGTGTYEQYF
.	.	TRBJ1-1	TRBV9	15	TGTGCCAGCAGCGAGCTCCTAGGAGAATTTATTGAAGCTTTCTTT	CASSELLGEFIEAFF
.	TRBD2	TRBJ2-6	TRBV6-6	18	TGTGCCAGCAGTCTGGGACTAGCGGGAGTTGGTGGGGCCAACGTCCTGACTTTC	CASSLGLAGVGGANVLTF
.	TRBD2	TRBJ2-7	TRBV28	14	TGTGCCAGCAGTTCGGGACTAGCGGGACGAGAGCAGTACTTC	CASSSGLAGREQYF
.	.	TRBJ1-1	TRBV19	15	TGTGCCAGTAGTATTTTGGGGGGGCGCTCGACTGAAGCTTTCTTT	CASSILGGRSTEAFF
.	TRBD1	TRBJ2-7	TRBV4-1	14	TGCGCCAGCAGCCCAGGACAGGGGTACCACGAGCAGTACTTC	CASSPGQGYHEQYF